Each of the 10 T cell receptor beta chains below was sequenced from the same sample in a study of CD8 T cells in ankylosing spondylitis. The study's findings and limits: Blood from ankylosing spondylitis patients appeared to carry a characteristic eight-variant TCR beta motif.

No antigen is known for these receptors. TCRdb re-called the 5' RACE reads through MiXCR, storing one row per CDR3 protein. The table includes about 800,000 distinct CDR3 sequences, 12% detected once. The source material was blood, either unsorted or a sorted T cell fraction (not recorded which). Every receptor here comes from a male donor with ankylosing spondylitis.

This clonotype was counted between two and nine times. The chain uses TRBV20-1 and TRBJ2-1; 7 nucleotides agree with TRBD2. The CDR3 runs to 14 residues. V lost 3 bases to trimming and J lost 4 bases; unmatched junction nucleotides: 6. Germline-derived CDR1 and CDR2 are DFQATT and SNEGSKA (reference sequence). CDR3: CSARVRGVYNEQFF. The CDR3 nucleotides are TGCAGTGCTAGGGTCCGGGGGGTATACAATGAGCAGTTCTTC.

The chain employs TRBV29-1 and TRBJ1-2; tentative D call: TRBD1 (5 bases). The CDR3 spans 11 residues. CDR1 is SQVTM, CDR2 ANQGSEA, per germline. Trimming removed 6 bases from V and 4 bases from J, with 9 bases in between. The CDR3 DNA is TGCAGCGTCGCGGACACCTATGGCTACACCTTC. This encodes CSVADTYGYTF.

This chain uses TRBV9 with TRBJ2-2, with D perhaps TRBD2 (5 bases). Germline loops: CDR1 SGDLS, CDR2 YYNGEE. The V end lost 5 bases, the J end lost 3 bases, and 14 bases lay between the germline ends. The CDR3 contains 15 residues. The CDR3 nucleotides read TGTGCCAGCAGGCCCACTAGGCCTTACACCGGGGAGCTGTTTTTT. This sequence encodes CASRPTRPYTGELFF.

This clonotype showed up many times. The chain carries TRBV5-1 and TRBJ1-1, with D unresolved. The CDR3 has 16 amino acids. Between the trimmed V and J ends, which lost 1 base and 0 bases, there was a span of 13 bases. Per germline, CDR1 SGHRS and CDR2 YFSETQ. The CDR3 bases are TGCGCCAGCAGCTTGAACAGCGCTAGGTTGAACACTGAAGCTTTCTTT. This codes for CASSLNSARLNTEAFF.

In this sample, this clonotype turned up many times. In DNA, the CDR3 is TGCGCCAGCAGCCAAGACGCGGGGCCCGAGGCACCCCTCCACTTT. Translated: CASSQDAGPEAPLHF. The gene calls are TRBV4-3 and TRBJ1-6; a weak D match, TRBD1 (5 bases). This CDR3 contains 15 residues. Germline V CDR1 and CDR2: LGHNA, YSLEER. V was pared by 0 bases and J by 11 bases, with 14 bases between.

The chain uses TRBV4-3 and TRBJ2-4; D perhaps matches TRBD1 (6 bases). Trimming took 5 bases from V and 2 from J, leaving 7 bases between them. This CDR3 is 13 amino acids long. Germline values: CDR1 LGHNA, CDR2 YSLEER. The CDR3 bases are TGCGCCAGCAGCGGGGACACCAAAAACATTCAGTACTTC. Its translation is CASSGDTKNIQYF.

The chain carries TRBV7-2 and TRBJ2-5; the match to TRBD1 covers 8 bases. V lost 6 bases and J lost 4; bases outside the gene matches: 10. Germline CDR1 reads SGHTA; CDR2 reads FQGNSA. CDR3 length: 15 amino acids. The CDR3 loop is CASRSRQGSGETQYF. CDR3 bases: TGTGCCAGCAGAAGCAGACAGGGGAGCGGAGAGACCCAGTACTTC.

This clonotype showed up many times. The rearrangement uses TRBV24-1 and TRBJ1-2; D is ambiguous. The V end was cut by 2 bases, the J end by 3 bases, with 0 bases between. CDR1 and CDR2 (germline): KGHDR, SFDVKD. The length of the CDR3 is 11 residues. This CDR3 is CATSDYYGYTF. CDR3 DNA: TGTGCCACCAGTGATTACTATGGCTACACCTTC.

Ten or more counts support this clonotype. The genes are TRBV28 and TRBJ2-1; 10 bases are a match to TRBD2. This CDR3 contains 17 residues. V shed 10 bases, J shed 7 bases, and the junction held 19 bases outside the gene matches. Germline-derived CDR1 and CDR2 are MDHEN and SYDVKM. CDR3 protein: CATTAGLRTSGVNEQFF. CDR3 bases: TGTGCCACAACTGCTGGCCTTCGGACTAGCGGCGTAAATGAGCAGTTCTTC.

This clonotype was seen repeatedly, ten times or more. This chain connects TRBV29-1 to TRBJ2-1; TRBD2 matches 8 bases. J lost 4 bases, V lost 4 bases, and 9 bases had no gene match. This CDR3 is 15 amino acids long. Germline V CDR1 and CDR2: SQVTM, ANQGSEA. CDR3 protein: CSVARAGVSYNEQFF. The CDR3 region has the DNA TGCAGCGTTGCCCGAGCGGGAGTATCTTACAATGAGCAGTTCTTC.